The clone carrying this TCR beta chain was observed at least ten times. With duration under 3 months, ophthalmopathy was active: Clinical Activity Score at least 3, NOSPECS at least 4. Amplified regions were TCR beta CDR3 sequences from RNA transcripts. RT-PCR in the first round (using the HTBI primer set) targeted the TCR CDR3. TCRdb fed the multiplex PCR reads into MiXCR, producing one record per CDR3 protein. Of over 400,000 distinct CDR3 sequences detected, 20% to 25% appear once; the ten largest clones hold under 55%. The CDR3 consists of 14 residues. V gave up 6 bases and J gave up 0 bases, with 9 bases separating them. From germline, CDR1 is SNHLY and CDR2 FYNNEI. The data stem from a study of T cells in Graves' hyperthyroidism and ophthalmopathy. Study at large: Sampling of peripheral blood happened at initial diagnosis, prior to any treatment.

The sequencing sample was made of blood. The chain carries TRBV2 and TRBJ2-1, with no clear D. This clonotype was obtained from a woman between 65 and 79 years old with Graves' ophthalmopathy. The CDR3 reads CASSPFSSYNEQFF. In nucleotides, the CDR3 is TGTGCCAGCAGCCCTTTCAGCTCCTACAATGAGCAGTTCTTC. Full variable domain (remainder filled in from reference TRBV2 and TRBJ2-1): EPEVTQTPSHQVTQMGQEVILRCVPISNHLYFYWYRQILGQKVEFLVSFYNNEISEKSEIFDDQFSVERPDGSNFTLKIRSTKLEDSAMYFCASSPFSSYNEQFFGPGTRLTVL.